This passage covers 19 T cell receptor beta chains from one sample sequenced in a study of blood T cell repertoires in COVID-19. Sequencing was performed with immunoSEQ multiplex PCR; in TCRdb, only in-frame clones are kept and a portion is missing. The sample contains 100,000 to 150,000 clones, around 83% of which appear only once. The sequencing sample was made of peripheral blood. The receptors originated from a woman at least 80 years old with COVID-19, enrolled during active disease.

The chain carries TRBV5-1 and TRBJ2-3, with 9 bases fitting TRBD2. The V gene's germline CDR1 is SGHRS and CDR2 YFSETQ. The CDR3 is 17 amino acids. V trimming: 0 bases; J trimming: 0 bases; junction bases outside the gene matches: 5. The CDR3 spells CASSLGATSGSTDTQYF. DNA of the CDR3: TGCGCCAGCAGCTTGGGAGCGACTAGCGGAAGCACAGATACGCAGTATTTT.

The chain combines TRBV11-2 with TRBJ2-2; tentatively, D is TRBD2 (5 bases). The CDR3 length is 15 residues. The V and J ends lost 0 bases and 9 bases respectively, with 14 bases between them. Per the germline V gene, CDR1 is SGHAT and CDR2 is FQNNGV. DNA for the CDR3: TGTGCCAGCAGCTTAGAACTAGGAATGGGAAGGGAGCTGTTTTTT. Translated, it gives CASSLELGMGRELFF.

The chain employs TRBV7-2 and TRBJ2-3; TRBD2 agrees at 11 bases. V lost 5 bases, J lost 2 bases, and 9 bases stayed unmatched. CDR1 and CDR2 (germline): SGHTA, FQGNSA. The CDR3 sequence is 17 residues long. The chain's CDR3 is CASSETGTSGFTDTQYF. CDR3 nucleotide sequence: TGTGCCAGCAGCGAAACCGGGACTAGCGGTTTCACAGATACGCAGTATTTT.

This rearrangement joins TRBV28 to TRBJ2-1, with a possible D match to TRBD2 (6 bases). Germline CDR1 reads MDHEN; CDR2 reads SYDVKM. This CDR3 has 16 amino acids. The V and J ends lost 10 bases and 3 bases respectively, with 22 bases between them. As DNA, the CDR3 is TGTGCCACCCAGAAGGCGGGACGAACCAACTACAATGAGCAGTTCTTC. It codes for CATQKAGRTNYNEQFF.

This rearrangement joins TRBV4-3 to TRBJ2-6; a possible D gene is TRBD1 (5 bases). The germline V gene encodes CDR1 LGHNA and CDR2 YSLEER. Deletions cut 0 bases from V and 0 bases from J, with 12 bases between. The CDR3 consists of 18 residues. The CDR3 bases are TGCGCCAGCAGCCAAGATGGGGCCTCCTTCTCTGGGGCCAACGTCCTGACTTTC. Its protein product is CASSQDGASFSGANVLTF.

The chain employs TRBV18 and TRBJ2-1; 9 bases are shared with TRBD1. V shed 0 bases, J shed 7 bases, and the junction held 4 bases outside the gene matches. Germline V CDR1 and CDR2: KGHSH, LQKENI. The CDR3 is made up of 15 amino acids. CDR3: CASSPPRDRVNEQFF. Written as DNA, the CDR3 is TGTGCCAGCTCACCACCAAGGGACAGGGTAAATGAGCAGTTCTTC.

The V call is TRBV10-2, the J call TRBJ1-2; D possibly corresponds to TRBD1 (6 bases). This CDR3 contains 15 residues. Germline CDR1 WSHSY, CDR2 SAAADI. V was clipped by 4 bases and J by 5 bases, with 17 bases between them. The DNA of the CDR3 is TGCGCCAGCAGTGGCCTTGGACAGACGATGTATGGCTACACCTTC. It encodes CASSGLGQTMYGYTF.

The rearrangement joins TRBV13 to TRBJ2-5, with D possibly being TRBD2 (6 bases). The CDR3 loop spans 14 amino acids. The V end lost 1 base, the J end lost 5 bases, and 11 bases lay between the germline ends. Germline V gene data show CDR1 as PRHDT and CDR2 as FYEKMQ (reference sequence). This CDR3 is CASSLVVGGETQYF. In DNA form, the CDR3 reads TGTGCCAGCAGCTTAGTCGTAGGAGGGGAGACCCAGTACTTC. Filled out from reference TRBV13 and TRBJ2-5, the complete variable domain reads AAGVIQSPRHLIKEKRETATLKCYPIPRHDTVYWYQQGPGQDPQFLISFYEKMQSDKGSIPDRFSAQQFSDYHSELNMSSLELGDSALYFCASSLVVGGETQYFGPGTRLLVL.

As for this clone: A junction end diverges from the germline sequence, so it may reflect a read error. This chain links TRBV7-7 with TRBJ2-5, with TRBD1 identical over 7 bases. Germline CDR1 and CDR2: SSHAT and FNYEAQ (reference sequence). CDR3 length equals 15 residues. CDR3 nucleotides: TGTGCTAGCAGCCGAATGGGACAGACAGAAGAGACCCAGTACTTC. It is translated as CASSRMGQTEETQYF.

This clone was seen once. V usage is TRBV5-1 and J usage is TRBJ2-1; possibly TRBD1 for D (5 bases). V lost 4 bases and J 8 bases, leaving 10 bases between the germline ends. Germline values: CDR1 SGHRS, CDR2 YFSETQ. The CDR3 sequence is 12 residues long. In DNA form, the CDR3 reads TGCGCCAGCAGCCTCCAGGGTCATGAGCAGTTCTTC. Translating it yields CASSLQGHEQFF.

The chain links TRBV5-1 to TRBJ2-1; D is possibly TRBD1 (7 bases). The CDR3 covers 14 residues. Germline V gives CDR1 SGHRS, CDR2 YFSETQ. V lost 4 bases and J lost 10, with 18 bases in between. As DNA, the CDR3 is TGCGCCAGCAGCGCGGGACAACCAGGGGGGGAGCAGTTCTTC. Translated: CASSAGQPGGEQFF.

This sequence joins TRBV2 and TRBJ1-2; possibly TRBD1 for D (6 bases). V gave up 2 bases and J gave up 8 bases, with 21 bases separating them. Germline CDR1 and CDR2: SNHLY and FYNNEI. This CDR3 region has 16 residues. CDR3 amino acids: CASSEISGGGSRGYTF. The CDR3 DNA reads as TGTGCCAGCAGTGAAATTTCGGGAGGGGGGTCGCGCGGCTACACCTTC.

V usage is TRBV3-1 (or the pseudogene TRBV3-2) and J usage is TRBJ1-4; tentatively, D is TRBD1 (6 bases). Germline values: CDR1 LGHDT, CDR2 YNNKEL (reference sequence). The V gene lost 1 base and the J gene lost 6 bases, with 12 bases spanning the gap. The CDR3 consists of 15 residues. The CDR3 DNA reads as TGTGCCAGCAGCCAAGGTATCAGGGGTTATGAAAAACTGTTTTTT. Translating gives CASSQGIRGYEKLFF.

The chain combines TRBV7-2 with TRBJ1-3, with unresolved D. The CDR3 runs 16 residues. Germline assignment: CDR1 SGHTA and CDR2 FQGNSA. V lost 1 base and J 0 bases, leaving 10 bases between the germline ends. The CDR3 sequence is CASSLVGAYSGNTIYF. The DNA for the CDR3 is TGTGCCAGCAGCTTAGTGGGAGCTTACTCTGGAAACACCATATATTTT.

The genes are TRBV10-3 and TRBJ2-1; D is unresolved. The CDR3 loop spans 13 amino acids. Trimming shortened V by 4 bases and J by 6 bases, and 10 bases separated the two germline ends. Germline CDR1 ENHRY, CDR2 SYGVKD. The CDR3 loop is CAISGPVLNEQFF. CDR3 bases: TGTGCCATCAGTGGTCCGGTGCTCAATGAGCAGTTCTTC.

This clone was detected only once. This chain uses TRBV15 with TRBJ2-5, with 14 positions matching TRBD2. J was trimmed by 5 bases and V by 3 bases; bases with no gene match: 5. Germline CDR1 and CDR2: LNHNV and YYDKDF (reference sequence). The CDR3 runs 16 residues. This CDR3 reads CATSSRLAGGRETQYF. The CDR3 DNA follows: TGTGCCACCAGCAGTAGACTAGCGGGAGGGCGGGAGACCCAGTACTTC.

The genes are TRBV7-2 and TRBJ2-4; 7 bases fit TRBD2. The germline V gene has CDR1 SGHTA and CDR2 FQGNSA. The CDR3 is 15 residues long. Trimming took 1 base from V and 7 from J; bases not matched to a gene: 7. The CDR3 DNA reads as TGTGCCAGCAGCTTAGATCCGACCGGGGGGAACATTCAGTACTTC. As protein: CASSLDPTGGNIQYF. The variable domain in full, with the rest retrieved from reference TRBV7-2 and TRBJ2-4, is GAGVSQSPSNKVTEKGKDVELRCDPISGHTALYWYRQSLGQGLEFLIYFQGNSAPDKSGLPSDRFSAERTGGSVSTLTIQRTQQEDSAVYLCASSLDPTGGNIQYFGAGTRLSVL.

The genes are TRBV7-8 and TRBJ1-3; maybe TRBD1 (6 bases). This CDR3 spans 13 amino acids. Germline V gene lookup returns CDR1 SGHVS and CDR2 FQNEAQ. Trimming removed 1 base at V and 6 bases at J, with 7 bases between. The CDR3 DNA reads as TGTGCCAGCAGCTTAGACAGGGAAAACACCATATATTTT. It specifies CASSLDRENTIYF.

The rearrangement links TRBV14 to TRBJ1-2, with D tentatively TRBD1 (6 bases). The CDR3 sequence is 14 residues long. V gave up 1 base and J gave up 6 bases, with 12 bases separating them. CDR1 is SGHDN and CDR2 is FVKESK in the germline V gene. CDR3 nucleotides: TGTGCCAGCAGCCAAGGCGTCACAGGGAATGGCTACACCTTC. This translates into CASSQGVTGNGYTF.